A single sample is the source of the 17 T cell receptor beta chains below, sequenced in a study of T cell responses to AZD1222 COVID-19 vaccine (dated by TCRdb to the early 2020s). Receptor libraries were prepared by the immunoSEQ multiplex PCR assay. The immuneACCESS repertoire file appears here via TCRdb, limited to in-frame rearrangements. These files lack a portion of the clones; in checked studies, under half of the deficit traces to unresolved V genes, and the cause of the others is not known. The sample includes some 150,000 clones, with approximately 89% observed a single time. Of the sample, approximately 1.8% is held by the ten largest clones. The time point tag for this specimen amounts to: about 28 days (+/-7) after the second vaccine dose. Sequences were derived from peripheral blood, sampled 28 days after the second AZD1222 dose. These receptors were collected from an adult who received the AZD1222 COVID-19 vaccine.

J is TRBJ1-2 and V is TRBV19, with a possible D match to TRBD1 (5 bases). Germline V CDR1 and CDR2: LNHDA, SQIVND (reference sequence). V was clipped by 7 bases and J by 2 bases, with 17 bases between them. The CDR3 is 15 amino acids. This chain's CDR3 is CASIIYRGGNYGYTF. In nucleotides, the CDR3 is TGTGCCAGTATTATTTATCGGGGGGGAAACTATGGCTACACCTTC.

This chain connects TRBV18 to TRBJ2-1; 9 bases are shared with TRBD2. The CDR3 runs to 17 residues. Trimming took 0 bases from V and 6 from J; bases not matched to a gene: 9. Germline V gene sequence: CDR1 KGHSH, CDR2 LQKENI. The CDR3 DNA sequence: TGTGCCAGCTCACCACCGTGGCTAGCGGGACGGGGCAATGAGCAGTTCTTC. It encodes CASSPPWLAGRGNEQFF. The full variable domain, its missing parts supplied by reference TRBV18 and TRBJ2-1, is NAGVMQNPRHLVRRRGQEARLRCSPMKGHSHVYWYRQLPEEGLKFMVYLQKENIIDESGMPKERFSAEFPKEGPSILRIQQVVRGDSAAYFCASSPPWLAGRGNEQFFGPGTRLTVL.

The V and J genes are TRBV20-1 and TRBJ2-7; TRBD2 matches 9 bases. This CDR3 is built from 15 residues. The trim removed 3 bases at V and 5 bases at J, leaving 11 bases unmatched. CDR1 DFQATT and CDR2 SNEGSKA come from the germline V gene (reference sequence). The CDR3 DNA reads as TGCAGTGCTAGTCCTTCGGCGGGAGGGAGGGACGAGCAGTACTTC. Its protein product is CSASPSAGGRDEQYF.

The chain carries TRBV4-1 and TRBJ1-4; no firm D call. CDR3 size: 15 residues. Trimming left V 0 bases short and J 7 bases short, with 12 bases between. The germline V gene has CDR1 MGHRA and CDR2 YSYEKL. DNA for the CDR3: TGCGCCAGCAGCCAAGATCGAGGGTCTAGTGAAAAACTGTTTTTT. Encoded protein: CASSQDRGSSEKLFF.

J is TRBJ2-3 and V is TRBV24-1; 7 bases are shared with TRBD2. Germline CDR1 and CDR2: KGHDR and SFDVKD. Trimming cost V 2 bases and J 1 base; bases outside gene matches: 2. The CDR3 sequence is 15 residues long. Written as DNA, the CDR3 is TGTGCCACCAGTGATTCTACTAGCGGCACAGATACGCAGTATTTT. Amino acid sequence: CATSDSTSGTDTQYF.

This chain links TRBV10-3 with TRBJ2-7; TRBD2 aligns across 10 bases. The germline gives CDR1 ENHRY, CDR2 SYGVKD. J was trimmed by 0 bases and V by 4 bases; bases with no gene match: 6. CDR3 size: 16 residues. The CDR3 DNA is TGTGCCATCAGTGCAGCGCTAGCGGGAGTCTCCTACGAGCAGTACTTC. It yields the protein CAISAALAGVSYEQYF.

The CDR3 is CASRGQGLGTGELFF. DNA for the CDR3: TGTGCCAGTAGAGGACAGGGGCTTGGGACCGGGGAGCTGTTTTTT. The V gene is TRBV19, the J gene TRBJ2-2; 9 nucleotides align to TRBD1. The CDR3 covers 15 residues. V shed 6 bases and J 5 bases; nucleotides not matched to a gene: 7. The germline CDR1 and CDR2 sequences are LNHDA and SQIVND (reference sequence).

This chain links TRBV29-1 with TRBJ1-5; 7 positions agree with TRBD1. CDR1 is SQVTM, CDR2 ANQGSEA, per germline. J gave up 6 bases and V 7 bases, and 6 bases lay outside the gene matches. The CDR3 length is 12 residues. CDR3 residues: CSGGQVGQPQHF. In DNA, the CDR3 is TGCAGCGGCGGACAGGTGGGTCAGCCCCAGCATTTT. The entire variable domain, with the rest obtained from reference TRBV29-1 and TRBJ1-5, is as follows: SAVISQKPSRDICQRGTSLTIQCQVDSQVTMMFWYRQQPGQSLTLIATANQGSEATYESGFVIDKFPISRPNLTFSTLTVSNMSPEDSSIYLCSGGQVGQPQHFGDGTRLSIL.

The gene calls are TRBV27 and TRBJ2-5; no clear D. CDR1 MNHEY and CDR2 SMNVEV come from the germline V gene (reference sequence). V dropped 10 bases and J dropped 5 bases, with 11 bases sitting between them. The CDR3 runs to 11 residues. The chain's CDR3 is CATPLSETQYF. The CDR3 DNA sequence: TGTGCCACCCCCCTCTCGGAGACCCAGTACTTC.

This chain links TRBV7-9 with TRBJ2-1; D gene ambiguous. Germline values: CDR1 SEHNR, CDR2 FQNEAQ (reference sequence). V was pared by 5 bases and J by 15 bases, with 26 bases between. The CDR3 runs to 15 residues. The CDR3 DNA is TGTGCCAGCAGCCCTCACGTGATAGGCGGCACCACGCCGTTCTTC. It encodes CASSPHVIGGTTPFF.

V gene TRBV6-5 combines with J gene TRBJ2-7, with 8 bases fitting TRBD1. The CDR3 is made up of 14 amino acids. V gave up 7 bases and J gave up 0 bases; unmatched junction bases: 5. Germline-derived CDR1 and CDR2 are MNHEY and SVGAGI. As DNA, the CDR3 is TGTGCCAGCAAGAGGACAGGGTCCTCCTACGAGCAGTACTTC. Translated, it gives CASKRTGSSYEQYF.

The CDR3: CASSNPQGEKLFF. The CDR3 nucleotides are TGTGCCAGCAGCAATCCACAGGGTGAAAAACTGTTTTTT. V is TRBV12-3 or TRBV12-4 and J is TRBJ1-4; D is possibly TRBD1 (6 bases). Trimming left V 6 bases short and J 7 bases short, with 12 bases between. This CDR3 spans 13 amino acids.

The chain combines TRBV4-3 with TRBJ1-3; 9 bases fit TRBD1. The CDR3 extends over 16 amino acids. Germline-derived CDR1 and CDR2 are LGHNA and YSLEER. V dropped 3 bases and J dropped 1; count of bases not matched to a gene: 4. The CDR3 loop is CASSQGDRASGNTIYF. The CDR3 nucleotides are TGCGCCAGCAGCCAGGGGGACAGGGCTTCTGGAAACACCATATATTTT.

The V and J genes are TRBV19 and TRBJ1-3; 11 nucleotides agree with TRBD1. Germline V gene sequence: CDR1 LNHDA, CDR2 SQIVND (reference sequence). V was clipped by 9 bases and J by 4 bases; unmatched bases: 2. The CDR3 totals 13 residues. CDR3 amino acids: CASGTGGGNTIYF. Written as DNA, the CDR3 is TGTGCCAGCGGGACAGGGGGAGGAAACACCATATATTTT.

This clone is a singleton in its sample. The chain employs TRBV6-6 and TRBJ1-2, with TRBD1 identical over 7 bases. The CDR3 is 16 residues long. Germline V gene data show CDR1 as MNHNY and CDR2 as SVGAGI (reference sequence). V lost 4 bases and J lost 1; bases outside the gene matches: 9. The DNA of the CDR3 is TGTGCCAGCAGTTCCAACTCCGGGACAGTTAACTATGGCTACACCTTC. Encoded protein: CASSSNSGTVNYGYTF.

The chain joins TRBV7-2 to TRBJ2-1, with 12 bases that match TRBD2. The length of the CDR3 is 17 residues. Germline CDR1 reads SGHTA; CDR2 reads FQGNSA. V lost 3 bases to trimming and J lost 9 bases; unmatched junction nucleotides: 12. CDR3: CASSLDVTSGRAGEQFF. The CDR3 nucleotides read TGTGCCAGCAGCTTGGACGTGACTAGCGGGAGAGCGGGTGAGCAGTTCTTC.

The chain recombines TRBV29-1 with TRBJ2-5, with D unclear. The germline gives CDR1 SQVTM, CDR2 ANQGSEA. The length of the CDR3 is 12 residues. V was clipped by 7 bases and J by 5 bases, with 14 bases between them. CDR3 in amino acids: CSGGLMGETQYF. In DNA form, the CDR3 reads TGCAGCGGAGGTCTTATGGGCGAGACCCAGTACTTC.